This T cell receptor (beta chain) comes out of a study of T cells expressing NK-cell markers. Turning to the study itself: Each TCR beta repertoire originated in sorted T cells that were CD3+CD56+NKG2C+, CD3+CD56+NKG2C- or CD3+CD56-NKG2C+.

Whole-study findings and limits: A handful of donors likewise had their CD3+CD56-NKG2C+ fraction led by these clonotypes. Whether expanded NKG2C+ T cell clones were HCMV-specific remained unclear.

The CDR3 runs 13 residues. 5'RACE template switching with UMIs produced the TCR beta cDNA. Reprocessing the 5' RACE reads, TCRdb reports a single entry for every CDR3 protein and omits DNA. The sample has 500,000 or so distinct CDR3 sequences. As to this clonotype: What it recognizes is unknown.

The sequence derives from a man aged 18 to 30 in good health. Sequenced: blood T cells: a sorted CD56 or NKG2C T cell subset, CD4+ or CD8+ T cells, or bulk PBMC T cells (not recorded which). This chain links TRBV12-3 or TRBV12-4 with TRBJ2-1; TCRdb gives TRBD2 as the D gene, but with no DNA this cannot be confirmed. The CDR3 loop reads CASSLGKRESRFF.